The 17 T cell receptor beta chains below all came from one sample that was sequenced in a study of T cell clonality in common variable immunodeficiency. Clones were read by immunoSEQ multiplex PCR, and TCRdb kept only the in-frame ones, dropping some. Recorded here are about 52,000 clones, none singletons. The sequenced sample was peripheral blood mononuclear cells. All receptors come from a person between 18 and 70 years old in good health.

This clone was counted many times. Incomplete CDR3 DNA: TGTGCCAGTAAAGGGGGGGGGTCCTACAATGAG. Translated: CASKGGGSYNE. The entire CDR3 sequence reads CASKGGGSYNEQFF. The chain joins TRBV19 to TRBJ2-1, with D possibly being TRBD2 (7 bases). The read terminates 3 residues before the CDR3 end, so the remaining end is supplied by the germline J gene. The CDR3 covers 14 residues. Germline V gene data show CDR1 as LNHDA and CDR2 as SQIVND (reference sequence). Trimming removed 7 bases from V and 1 base from J, with 11 bases in between.

There are many counts of this clone. The missing CDR3 end, 3 residues past where the read stops, is filled in from the germline J gene. J is TRBJ2-7 and V is TRBV13; no firm D call. V lost 0 bases to trimming and J lost 4 bases, with 4 bases between them. CDR1 and CDR2 from the germline V gene are PRHDT and FYEKMQ (reference sequence). CDR3 length equals 12 residues. The chain's CDR3 is CASSLGRYEQYF. The part of the CDR3 DNA that was read is TGTGCCAGCAGCTTAGGCCGGTACGAG. Filled out from reference TRBV13 and TRBJ2-7, the complete variable domain reads AAGVIQSPRHLIKEKRETATLKCYPIPRHDTVYWYQQGPGQDPQFLISFYEKMQSDKGSIPDRFSAQQFSDYHSELNMSSLELGDSALYFCASSLGRYEQYFGPGTRLTVT.

This clone has at least ten counts. The read is 3 residues too short to cover the CDR3 end, so that end is filled in from the germline J gene. The rearrangement links TRBV18 to TRBJ1-2; 11 bases fit TRBD1. The CDR3 consists of 15 residues. Germline V gene data show CDR1 as KGHSH and CDR2 as LQKENI. The ends lost 2 bases at V and 4 bases at J; junction bases unmatched: 3. This CDR3 reads CASSPGQGAGYGYTF. CDR3 DNA, as far as it was read: TGTGCCAGCTCACCAGGACAGGGGGCGGGCTATGGC.

This clone was seen at least ten times. The read finishes 3 residues shy of the CDR3 end, and the germline J gene is used to complete it. The rearrangement uses TRBV6-4 and TRBJ2-2, with D perhaps TRBD1 (6 bases). CDR1 is MRHNA and CDR2 is SNTAGT in the germline V gene. There are 14 residues in the CDR3. Trimming stripped 3 bases from V and 4 bases from J, with 9 bases between. The CDR3 reads CASSEGAPTGELFF. CDR3 DNA (partial): TGTGCCAGCAGTGAGGGGGCCCCCACCGGGGAG.

This clone was counted many times. The CDR3 protein is CASSPIRGSTDTQYF. Partial CDR3 DNA: TGTGCCAGCTCACCAATCAGGGGGAGCACAGATACG. The V and J genes are TRBV18 and TRBJ2-3; 7 positions match TRBD1. Read sequence stops 3 residues before the CDR3 end, and the germline J gene provides the missing end. This CDR3 contains 15 residues. Germline-derived CDR1 and CDR2 are KGHSH and LQKENI. With V trimmed by 2 bases and J by 0 bases, 2 bases remained unmatched.

This clone was recorded at least ten times. The read gets to within 3 residues of the CDR3 end, and the germline J gene fills in the rest. The sample holds other DNA sequences that translate to the same CDR3. This rearrangement joins TRBV23-1 to TRBJ1-1; no reliable D call. TRBV23-1 is reported as an ORF; its role is uncertain. V shed 3 bases and J shed 2 bases, with 25 bases lying between them. The CDR3 spans 19 residues. Partial CDR3 DNA: TGCGCCAGCAGTCAGTCTCCGTGGAAACTAACCGGGGAAAACACTGAA. Protein sequence: CASSQSPWKLTGENTE. The whole CDR3 region reads CASSQSPWKLTGENTEAFF.

This clone was observed a few times. The observed sequence ends 3 residues before the CDR3 terminus, with the missing tail filled in from the germline J gene. The chain is built from TRBV2 and TRBJ2-3; 8 nucleotides line up with TRBD1. The germline gives CDR1 SNHLY, CDR2 FYNNEI. This CDR3 has 13 residues. The CDR3 protein is CASRDRVQETQYF. CDR3 DNA, as far as it was read: TGTGCCAGCAGGGACAGGGTCCAAGAGACG.

This clone occurred many times. With the read ending 3 residues before the CDR3 end, the germline J gene is used to fill in that end. The chain recombines TRBV20-1 with TRBJ2-7; no reliable D call. Trimming took 1 base from V and 3 from J, leaving 7 bases between them. CDR1 DFQATT and CDR2 SNEGSKA come from the germline V gene (reference sequence). The CDR3 extends over 12 amino acids. The sequenced part of the CDR3 DNA is TGCAGTGCTAGAGCAGATGGCTACGAG. Translating it yields CSARADGYE. The full CDR3 protein reads CSARADGYEQYF.

This clone was counted ten times or more. Sequencing ends 3 residues short of the CDR3 end; the germline J gene provides the rest. The rearrangement links TRBV7-9 to TRBJ1-2, with 10 bases that match TRBD1. The CDR3 totals 15 residues. The V and J ends lost 8 bases and 2 bases, in that order; junction bases with no gene match: 8. Germline V gene sequence: CDR1 SEHNR, CDR2 FQNEAQ (reference sequence). CDR3 bases read: TGTGCCAGCTCTCCCTGGACAGGGGGGAACTATGGC. Residues: CASSPWTGGNYG. The complete CDR3 reads CASSPWTGGNYGYTF. Supplemented by reference TRBV7-9 and TRBJ1-2, the full variable domain reads DTGVSQNPRHKITKRGQNVTFRCDPISEHNRLYWYRQTLGQGPEFLTYFQNEAQLEKSRLLSDRFSAERPKGSFSTLEIQRTEQGDSAMYLCASSPWTGGNYGYTFGSGTRLTVV.

This clone was seen only a few times. The sequenced fragment ends 3 residues before the CDR3 boundary, so the rest is inferred from the germline J gene. This chain links TRBV5-1 with TRBJ2-7; TRBD1 agrees at 8 bases. In germline, CDR1 is SGHRS, CDR2 YFSETQ. The CDR3 is 16 amino acids. V lost 3 bases to trimming and J lost 3 bases; unmatched junction nucleotides: 11. The DNA read from the CDR3 is TGCGCCAGCAGCTCGTTTCCGGACAGGGAGTTCTACGAG. This codes for CASSSFPDREFYE. The CDR3 in full is CASSSFPDREFYEQYF.

In this sample, this clone turned up many times. The CDR3 goes on 3 residues after the read ends, and that part is filled in from the germline J gene. The chain joins TRBV6-2 or TRBV6-3 to TRBJ1-4, with TRBD1 matching over 9 bases. J lost 8 bases, V lost 4 bases, and 11 bases had no gene match. This CDR3 comprises 16 residues. Germline CDR1 reads MNHEY; CDR2 reads SVGEGT. CDR3 amino acids: CASSSHDRGTREKLFF. The CDR3 bases that were read are TGTGCCAGCAGTTCCCACGACAGGGGGACGAGGGAAAAA.

The table lists this clone with many counts. The CDR3 extends 3 residues past the end of the read, so its final part is completed from the germline J gene. The V gene is TRBV19, the J gene TRBJ1-4; the match to TRBD1 covers 9 bases. V shed 6 bases and J 8 bases; nucleotides not matched to a gene: 7. The CDR3 consists of 14 residues. The germline gives CDR1 LNHDA, CDR2 SQIVND (reference sequence). The sequenced CDR3 bases are TGTGCCAGTAGGACAGGGGGGTCGGTGGAAAAA. It codes for CASRTGGSVEK. The whole CDR3 protein is CASRTGGSVEKLFF.

This clone has at least ten counts. The CDR3 end falls 3 residues outside the read, so it is completed with the germline J gene. This chain links TRBV20-1 with TRBJ2-3; D uncertain. This CDR3 spans 16 amino acids. V lost 0 bases to trimming and J lost 1 base, with 14 bases between them. CDR1 is DFQATT, CDR2 SNEGSKA, per germline (reference sequence). CDR3 in amino acids: CSARDFPPSGTDTQYF. CDR3 DNA, as far as it was read: TGCAGTGCTAGAGATTTCCCCCCCTCAGGCACAGATACG.

This clone has ten or more counts. Here the CDR3 reads CASTPGTGVIGYTF. The CDR3 DNA, read in part, is TGCGCCAGCACCCCCGGGACAGGGGTTATTGGC. This chain links TRBV5-1 with TRBJ1-2; 10 bases map to TRBD1. The CDR3 end falls 3 residues outside the read, so it is completed with the germline J gene. The germline gives CDR1 SGHRS, CDR2 YFSETQ. The CDR3 consists of 14 residues. V lost 6 bases to trimming and J lost 7 bases; unmatched junction nucleotides: 9.

This clone was counted many times. Germline and junction disagree at one end, which may indicate a read error. The read terminates 3 residues ahead of where the CDR3 ends, so the germline J gene completes it. The chain has TRBV4-2 and TRBJ1-2, with 7 nucleotides matching TRBD1. The CDR3 sequence is 16 residues long. Per the germline V gene, CDR1 is LGHNA and CDR2 is YNFKEQ. The sequenced CDR3 bases are TGCGCCAGCAGCCAAGACGGGCGACAGGGTAGTACGGGC. Its protein is CASSQDGRQGSTG. The complete CDR3 reads CASSQDGRQGSTGYTF.

This clone was seen many times. The read ends 3 residues before the CDR3 terminus; that terminus is restored from the germline J gene. This chain links TRBV29-1 with TRBJ2-4; possibly TRBD1 for D (6 bases). The CDR3 sequence is 13 residues long. Germline CDR1 is SQVTM and CDR2 is ANQGSEA. Trimming cost V 3 bases and J 0 bases, with 6 bases left between them. CDR3 DNA, as far as it was read: TGCAGCGTTGAGGACAGAGCCAAAAACATT. Its translation is CSVEDRAKNI. The full CDR3 protein is CSVEDRAKNIQYF.

Partial CDR3 DNA: TGTGCCTGGAGTGTAGATGGGGGGAATCAGCCG. Its protein product is CAWSVDGGNQP. From start to end, the CDR3 is CAWSVDGGNQPQYF. This chain links TRBV30 with TRBJ2-3, with D possibly matching TRBD2 (6 bases). The CDR3 end is not reached by the read, which stops 3 residues before it; the germline J gene fills it in. This CDR3 region has 14 residues. Germline V gene data show CDR1 as GTSNPN and CDR2 as SVGIG (reference sequence). Together with reference TRBV30 and TRBJ2-3, the CDR3 gives the full variable domain: SQTIHQWPATLVQPVGSPLSLECTVEGTSNPNLYWYRQAAGRGLQLLFYSVGIGQISSEVPQNLSASRPQDRQFILSSKKLLLSDSGFYLCAWSVDGGNQPQYFGPGTRLTVL.